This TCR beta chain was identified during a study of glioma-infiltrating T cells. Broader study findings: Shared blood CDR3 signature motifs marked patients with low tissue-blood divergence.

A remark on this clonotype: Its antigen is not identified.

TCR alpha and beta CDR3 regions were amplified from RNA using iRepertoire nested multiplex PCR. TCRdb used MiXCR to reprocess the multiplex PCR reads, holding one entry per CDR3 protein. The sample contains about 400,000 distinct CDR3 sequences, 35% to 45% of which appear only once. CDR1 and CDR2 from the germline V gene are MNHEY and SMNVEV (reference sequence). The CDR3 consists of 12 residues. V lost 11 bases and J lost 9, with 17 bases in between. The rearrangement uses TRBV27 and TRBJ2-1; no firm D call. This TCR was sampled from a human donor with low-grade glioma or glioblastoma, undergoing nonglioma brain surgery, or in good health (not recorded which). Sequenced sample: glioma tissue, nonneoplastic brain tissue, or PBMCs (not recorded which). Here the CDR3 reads CAASRWCVEQFF. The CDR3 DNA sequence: TGTGCCGCCAGTAGATGGTGCGTTGAGCAGTTCTTC.